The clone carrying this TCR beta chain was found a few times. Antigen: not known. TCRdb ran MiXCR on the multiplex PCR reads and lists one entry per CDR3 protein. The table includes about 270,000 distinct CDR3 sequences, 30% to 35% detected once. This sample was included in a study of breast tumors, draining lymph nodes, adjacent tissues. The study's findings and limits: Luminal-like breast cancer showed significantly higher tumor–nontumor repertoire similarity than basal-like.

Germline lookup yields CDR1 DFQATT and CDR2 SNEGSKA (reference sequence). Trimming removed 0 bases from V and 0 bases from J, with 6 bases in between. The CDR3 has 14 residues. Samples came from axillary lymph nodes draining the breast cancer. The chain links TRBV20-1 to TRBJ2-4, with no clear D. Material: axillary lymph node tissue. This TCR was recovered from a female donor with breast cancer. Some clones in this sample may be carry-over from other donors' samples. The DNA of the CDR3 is TGCAGTGCTAGAGATTTAGCAGCCAAAAACATTCAGTACTTC. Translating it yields CSARDLAAKNIQYF.